The present entry profiles one T cell receptor (beta chain) with its context. Time point: sample taken at primary tumor resection. Sequencing covered unsorted whole RNA taken from tumor, nontumor lung or frozen PBMC. Samples were obtained from some 70 donors, all untreated early-stage non-small cell lung cancer patients. MiXCR, applied by TCRdb to the 5' RACE reads, yields one record per CDR3 protein. The table shows more than 65,000 distinct CDR3 sequences, with about 12% occurring only once. This specimen belongs to a study of spatial heterogeneity in lung cancer. The V gene's germline CDR1 is SGHRS and CDR2 YFSETQ. The V end lost 0 bases, the J end lost 0 bases, and 7 bases lay between the germline ends. This CDR3 contains 15 residues.

The specimen was PBMCs, collected at surgery. The chain is built from TRBV5-1 and TRBJ2-1; D gene ambiguous. This clonotype was obtained from a male donor with early-stage non-small cell lung cancer. The CDR3 DNA follows: TGCGCCAGCAGCTTGGAGGCAAGCTCCTACAATGAGCAGTTCTTC. Encoded protein: CASSLEASSYNEQFF.